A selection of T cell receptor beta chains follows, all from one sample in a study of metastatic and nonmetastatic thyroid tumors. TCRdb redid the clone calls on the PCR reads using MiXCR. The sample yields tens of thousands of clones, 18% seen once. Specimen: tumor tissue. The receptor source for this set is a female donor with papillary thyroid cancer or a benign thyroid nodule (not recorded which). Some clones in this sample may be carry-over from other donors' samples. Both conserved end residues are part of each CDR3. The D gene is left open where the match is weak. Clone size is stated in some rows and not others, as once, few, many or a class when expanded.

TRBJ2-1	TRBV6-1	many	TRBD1	TGTGCCAGCAGCCTTGGGACAGGGGGCCGGAATGAGCAGTTCTTC	CASSLGTGGRNEQFF
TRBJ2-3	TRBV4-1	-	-	TGCGCCAGCAGCCAAGGGGGGATGGTTCTGCTCACAGATACGCAGTATTTT	CASSQGGMVLLTDTQYF
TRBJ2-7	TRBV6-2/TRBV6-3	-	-	TGTGCCAGCATGACGGGGCTTAGGAACGAGCAGTACTTC	CASMTGLRNEQYF
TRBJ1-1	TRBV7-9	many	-	TGTGCCAGCAGCTTAGCGGTTTTCCAAGGGGCTGAAGCTTTCTTT	CASSLAVFQGAEAFF
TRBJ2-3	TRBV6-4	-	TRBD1	TGTGCCAGCAGTGAGGGGGACAGGGGTACGCAGTATTTT	CASSEGDRGTQYF
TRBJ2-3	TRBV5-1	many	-	TGCGCCAGCAGCTTGGAAGGAGATACGCAGTATTTT	CASSLEGDTQYF
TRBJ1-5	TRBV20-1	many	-	TGCAGTGCTAGAGAGGGAGGGTTCCGCCCCCAGCATTTT	CSAREGGFRPQHF
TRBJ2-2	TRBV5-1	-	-	TGCGCCAGCAGCTTGGAGAGCGGGGAGCTGTTTTTT	CASSLESGELFF
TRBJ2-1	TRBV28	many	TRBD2	TGTGCCAGCAGCCGCGGGGGGCGGGGTGAGCAGTTCTTC	CASSRGGRGEQFF
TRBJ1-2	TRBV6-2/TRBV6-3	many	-	TGTGCCAGCAGTTACTCGTACCTATCAAACTATGGCTACACCTTC	CASSYSYLSNYGYTF
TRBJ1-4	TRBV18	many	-	TGTGCCAGCTCACCAGGACAGAGTAATGAAAAACTGTTTTTT	CASSPGQSNEKLFF
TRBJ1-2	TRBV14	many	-	TGTGCCAGCAGCCCTAATATACACGGGGTCCCAAACTACACCTTC	CASSPNIHGVPNYTF
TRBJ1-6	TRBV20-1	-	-	TGCAGTGCTAGAGATCAGAAGGACATACATAATTCACCCCTCCACTTT	CSARDQKDIHNSPLHF
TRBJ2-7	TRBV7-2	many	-	TGTGCCAGCAGCCCCTCGGGGCAGGGGTGGTACGAGCAGTACTTC	CASSPSGQGWYEQYF
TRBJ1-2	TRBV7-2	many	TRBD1	TGTGCCAGCAGCCGGGGGACAGACTATGGCTACACCTTC	CASSRGTDYGYTF
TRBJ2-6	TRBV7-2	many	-	TGTGCCAGCAGCTTAGGGGTGGCTGGGGCCAACGTCCTGACTTTC	CASSLGVAGANVLTF
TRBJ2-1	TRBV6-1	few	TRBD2	TGTGCCAGCAGTGTCGGGACTAGCGGTGGTATATACAATGAGCAGTTCTTC	CASSVGTSGGIYNEQFF
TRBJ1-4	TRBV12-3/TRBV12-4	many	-	TGTGCCAGCAGTCAGGGCGACGGAAAACTGTTTTTT	CASSQGDGKLFF
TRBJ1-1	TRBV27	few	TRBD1	TGTGCCAGTTGGACAGGGGGCTTCTACACTGAAGCTTTCTTT	CASWTGGFYTEAFF
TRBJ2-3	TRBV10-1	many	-	TGCGCCAGCAGTGAGTCTCTGGGGGCAGATACGCAGTATTTT	CASSESLGADTQYF
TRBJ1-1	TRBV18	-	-	TGTGCCAGCTCACCACTCGGACAGCTGAACACTGAAGCTTTCTTT	CASSPLGQLNTEAFF
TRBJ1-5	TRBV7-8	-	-	TGTTCCAGCAGCTTAGCGCACACTAGCAATCAGCCCCAGCATTTT	CSSSLAHTSNQPQHF
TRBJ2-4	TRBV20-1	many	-	TGCAGTGCGATTGGACGGAACATTCAGTACTTC	CSAIGRNIQYF
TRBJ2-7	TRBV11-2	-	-	TGTGCCAGCAGTCGGAGTTTAGGGGATCCTTTCTACGAGCAGTACTTC	CASSRSLGDPFYEQYF
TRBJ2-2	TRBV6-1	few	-	TGTGCCAGCACCGACCAGGGACAGAACACCGGGGAGCTGTTTTTT	CASTDQGQNTGELFF
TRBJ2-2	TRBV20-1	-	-	TGCAGTGCTAGTCCGAACGCCGGGGAGCTGTTTTTT	CSASPNAGELFF
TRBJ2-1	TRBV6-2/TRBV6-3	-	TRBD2	TGTGTCAGCAGTTCTTATGGGACTAGGGTATGCAATGAGCAGTTCTTC	CVSSSYGTRVCNEQFF
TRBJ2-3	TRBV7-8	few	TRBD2	TGTGCCAGCAGCTTAGCGGGGGGGGATACGCAGTATTTT	CASSLAGGDTQYF
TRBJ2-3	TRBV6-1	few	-	TGTGCCAGCTCGCGGGGCACAGATACGCAGTATTTT	CASSRGTDTQYF
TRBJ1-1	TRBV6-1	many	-	TGTGCCAGCAGTGATATTATACGGGCGAGGATTGAAGCTTTCTTT	CASSDIIRARIEAFF
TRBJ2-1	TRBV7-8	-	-	TGTGCCAGCAGCTTCTGGGGGGCCAACTACAATGAGCAGTTCTTC	CASSFWGANYNEQFF
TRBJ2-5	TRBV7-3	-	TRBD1	TGTGCCAGCAGCAAGGGGTGGGACAGGGGGCAAGAGACCCAGTACTTC	CASSKGWDRGQETQYF
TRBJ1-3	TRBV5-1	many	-	TGCGCCAGCAGCTTGGCGGGTGGCTCTGGAAACACCATATATTTT	CASSLAGGSGNTIYF
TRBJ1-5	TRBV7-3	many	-	TGTGCCAGCAGCCGGGACTCCGATCAGCCCCAGCATTTT	CASSRDSDQPQHF
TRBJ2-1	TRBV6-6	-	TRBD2	TGTGCCAGCAGTTACTCGATGGCCATCGGGGGGGCCAATGAGCAGTTCTTT	CASSYSMAIGGANEQFF
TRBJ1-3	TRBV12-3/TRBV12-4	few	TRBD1	TGTGCCAGCACCCCCGGACAGGGGGACACCATATATTTT	CASTPGQGDTIYF
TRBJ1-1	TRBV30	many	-	TGTGCCTGGATCCGAATGAACACTGAAGCTTTCTTT	CAWIRMNTEAFF
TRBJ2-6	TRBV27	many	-	TGTGCCAGCGGCCGTAGGGACCCTGGGGCCAACGTCCTGACTTTC	CASGRRDPGANVLTF
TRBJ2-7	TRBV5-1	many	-	TGCGCCAGCAGCTTGTACGGGACCAGAGCACCCTACGAGCAGTACTTC	CASSLYGTRAPYEQYF
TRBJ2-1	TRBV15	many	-	TGTGCCACCAGCAGAGATCGCAGCAATGAGCAGTTCTTC	CATSRDRSNEQFF
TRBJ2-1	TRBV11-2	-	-	TGTGCCAGCAGTCTAGGGTCGGGTGGGAAATACAATGAGCAGTTCTTC	CASSLGSGGKYNEQFF
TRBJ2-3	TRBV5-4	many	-	TGTGCCAGCACAAGTGGGAGACCCACAGATACGCAGTATTTT	CASTSGRPTDTQYF
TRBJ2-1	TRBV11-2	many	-	TGTGCCAGCAGCTTAGATACGGGATCAGCATGGGAGCAGTTCTTC	CASSLDTGSAWEQFF
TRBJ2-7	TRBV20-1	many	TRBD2	TGCAGTGCTAAGGGTACTAGCGGGACCTACTACGAGCAGTACTTC	CSAKGTSGTYYEQYF
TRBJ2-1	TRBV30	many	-	TGTGCCTGGAGTGTCGGGAGTGGAAATGAGCAGTTCTTC	CAWSVGSGNEQFF
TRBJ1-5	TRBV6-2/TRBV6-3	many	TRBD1	TGTGCCAGCAGCGAATATCAGGGGGCCAAGCAGCCCCAGCATTTT	CASSEYQGAKQPQHF
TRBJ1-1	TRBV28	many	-	TGTGCCAGCACCTACGGGACGGAAGCTTTCTTT	CASTYGTEAFF
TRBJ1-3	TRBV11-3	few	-	TGTGCCAGCAGCTTAAACGCCGGAAACACCATATATTTT	CASSLNAGNTIYF
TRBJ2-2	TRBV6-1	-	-	TGTGCCGCAGGAAAGGGGGGGGCCCACACCGGGGAGCTGTTTTTT	CAAGKGGAHTGELFF
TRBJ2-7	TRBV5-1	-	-	TGCGCCAGCAGCTTGAGGATGGGAAGGGAAGAGCAGTACTTC	CASSLRMGREEQYF
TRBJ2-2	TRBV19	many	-	TGTGCCAGTAGTATAGCCCAGGCGCTGAACACCGGGGAGCTGTTTTTT	CASSIAQALNTGELFF
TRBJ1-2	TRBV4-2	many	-	TGTGCCAGCAGCCAAGTCGTAGACAGTCACTATGGCTACACCTTC	CASSQVVDSHYGYTF
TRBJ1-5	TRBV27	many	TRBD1	TGTGCCAGCAGTTACACAGGGGCCTATAATCAGCCCCAGCATTTT	CASSYTGAYNQPQHF
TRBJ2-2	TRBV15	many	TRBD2	TGTGCCACCAGCAGAGATCTGGGCGGGGGGAACACCGGGGAGCTGTTTTTT	CATSRDLGGGNTGELFF
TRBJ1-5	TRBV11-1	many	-	TGTGCCAGCAGCGCCATCCCGGGTCAGCCCCAGCATTTT	CASSAIPGQPQHF
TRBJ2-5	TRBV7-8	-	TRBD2	TGTGCCAGCATCTCCTTGACTAGCGGCAGTCGGGAGACCCAGTACTTC	CASISLTSGSRETQYF
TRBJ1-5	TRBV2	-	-	TGTGCCAGCAGTCTCGACAGGCTAGCCAATCAGCCCCAGCATTTT	CASSLDRLANQPQHF
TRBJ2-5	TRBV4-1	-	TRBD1	TGCGCCAGCAGCGCCGGGACAGCAGGGATGGAGACCCAGTACTTC	CASSAGTAGMETQYF
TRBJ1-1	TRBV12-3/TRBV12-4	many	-	TGTGCCAGCAGTTTTCTCGGAGGGGGGAACACTGAAGCTTTCTTT	CASSFLGGGNTEAFF
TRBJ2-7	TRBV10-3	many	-	TGTGCCATCAGTGAGTCGAAGTTGGGGTTCTCAGGGGTTTCCTACGAGCAGTACTTC	CAISESKLGFSGVSYEQYF